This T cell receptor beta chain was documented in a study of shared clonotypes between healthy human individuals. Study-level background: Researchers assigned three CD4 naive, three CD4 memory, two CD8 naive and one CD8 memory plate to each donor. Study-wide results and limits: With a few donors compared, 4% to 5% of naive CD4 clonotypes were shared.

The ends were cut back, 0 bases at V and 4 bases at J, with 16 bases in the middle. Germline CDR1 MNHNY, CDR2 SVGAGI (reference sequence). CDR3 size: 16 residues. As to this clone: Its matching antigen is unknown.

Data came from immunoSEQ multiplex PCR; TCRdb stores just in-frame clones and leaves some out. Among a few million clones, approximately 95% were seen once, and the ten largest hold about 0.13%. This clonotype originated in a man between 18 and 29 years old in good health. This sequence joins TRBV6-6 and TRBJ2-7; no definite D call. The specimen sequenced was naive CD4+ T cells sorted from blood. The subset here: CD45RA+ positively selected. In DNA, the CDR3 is TGTGCCAGCAGTTACTCGATTTCATATACGGGTTACGAGCAGTACTTC. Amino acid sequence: CASSYSISYTGYEQYF.